This record looks at one T cell receptor (beta chain) sequence and its context. The entry originates in a study of blood T cell repertoires in COVID-19. Study context: T cells, B-cell-depleted T cells, or PBMCs supplied cDNA or gDNA.

Authors' processing steps: Amplified reference gene primers provided the basis for estimating nucleated cell counts. Sequencing used immunoSEQ multiplex PCR; TCRdb keeps in-frame clones, though not all of them. The DNA was the basis for D and trimming; V, J and clone size are from that table. This table holds 57,000 or so clones, more than 65% found once. This clonotype was sampled from a woman of 80 years or more with active or convalescent COVID-19. Sequencing input: peripheral blood.

CDR3 sequence (DNA): TGTGCCAGCAGCCCCGCAGGGGATGGCTACACCTTC. Residues: CASSPAGDGYTF. The chain is built from TRBV7-3 and TRBJ1-2; D is possibly TRBD1 (6 bases). Germline V gene sequence: CDR1 SGHTA, CDR2 FQGTGA. V was pared by 5 bases and J by 6 bases, with 10 bases between. The CDR3 is 12 residues long.